This T cell receptor (beta chain) was documented in a study of CD8 T cells in ankylosing spondylitis. Study results and caveats: Peripheral blood held disease-linked clones only at relatively low frequency, and these were CD8+. Blood of patients with ankylosing spondylitis appeared to be characterized by a TCR beta motif of eight highly homologous variants.

MiXCR was run by TCRdb on the 5' RACE reads, yielding one entry per CDR3 protein. The repertoire holds about 340,000 distinct CDR3 sequences, with about 15% as singletons. This clonotype was counted between two and nine times. Its antigen is not identified. V dropped 5 bases and J dropped 0; count of bases not matched to a gene: 3. The CDR3 extends over 14 amino acids. Germline CDR1 reads MNHEY; CDR2 reads SMNVEV (reference sequence). The chain carries TRBV27 and TRBJ2-7; TRBD2 agrees at 8 bases. Source material: blood, either unsorted or a sorted T cell fraction (not recorded which). The TCR was taken from a male donor with ankylosing spondylitis or in good health (not recorded which). The CDR3 bases are TGTGCCAGCAGTCTTAGCGGGACCTCCTACGAGCAGTACTTC. It codes for CASSLSGTSYEQYF.